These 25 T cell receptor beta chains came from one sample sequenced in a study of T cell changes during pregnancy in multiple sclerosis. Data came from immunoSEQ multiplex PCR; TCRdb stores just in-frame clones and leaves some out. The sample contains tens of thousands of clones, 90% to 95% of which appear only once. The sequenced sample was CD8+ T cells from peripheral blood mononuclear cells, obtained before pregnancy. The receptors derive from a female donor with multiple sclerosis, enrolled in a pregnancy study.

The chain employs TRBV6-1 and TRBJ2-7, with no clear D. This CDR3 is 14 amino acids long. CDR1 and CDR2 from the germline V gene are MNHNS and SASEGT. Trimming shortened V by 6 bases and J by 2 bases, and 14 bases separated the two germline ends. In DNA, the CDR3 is TGTGCCAGCAGACAAAGAGACACAGCCTACGAGCAGTACTTC. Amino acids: CASRQRDTAYEQYF.

As DNA, the CDR3 is TGTGCCAGTAGCCTCAACCGGGACAGGGAGTACAATGAGCAGTTCTTC. Translating it yields CASSLNRDREYNEQFF. This chain joins TRBV19 and TRBJ2-1, with TRBD1 matching over 9 bases. Germline CDR1 and CDR2: LNHDA and SQIVND (reference sequence). Trimming removed 6 bases from V and 4 bases from J; junction bases left unmatched: 10. The CDR3 contains 16 residues.

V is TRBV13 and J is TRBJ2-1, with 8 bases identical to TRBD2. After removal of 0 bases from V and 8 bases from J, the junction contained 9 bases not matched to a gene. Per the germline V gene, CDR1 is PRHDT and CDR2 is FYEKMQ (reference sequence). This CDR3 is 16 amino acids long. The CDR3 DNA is TGTGCCAGCAGCTTAGGAGTAGCGGGGAATGGCGATGAGCAGTTCTTC. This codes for CASSLGVAGNGDEQFF.

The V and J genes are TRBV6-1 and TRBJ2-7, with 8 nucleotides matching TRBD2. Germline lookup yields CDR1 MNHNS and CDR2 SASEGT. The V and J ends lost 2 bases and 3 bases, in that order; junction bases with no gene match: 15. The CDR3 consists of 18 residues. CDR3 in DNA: TGTGCCAGCAGTGAAATCCGGAATAGCGGGATTACTAACTACGAGCAGTACTTC. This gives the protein CASSEIRNSGITNYEQYF.

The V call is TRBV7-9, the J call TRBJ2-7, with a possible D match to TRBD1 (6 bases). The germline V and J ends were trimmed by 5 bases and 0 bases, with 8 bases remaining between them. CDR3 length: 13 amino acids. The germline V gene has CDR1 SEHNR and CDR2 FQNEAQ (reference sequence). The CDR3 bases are TGTGCCAGCAGCCACAGGGCCTCCTACGAGCAGTACTTC. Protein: CASSHRASYEQYF.

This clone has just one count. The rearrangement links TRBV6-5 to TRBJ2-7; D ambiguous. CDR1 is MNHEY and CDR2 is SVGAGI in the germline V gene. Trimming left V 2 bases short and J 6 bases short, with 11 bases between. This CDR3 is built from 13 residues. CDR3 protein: CASSYQVVGEQYF. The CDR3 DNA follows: TGTGCCAGCAGTTACCAGGTTGTGGGCGAGCAGTACTTC.

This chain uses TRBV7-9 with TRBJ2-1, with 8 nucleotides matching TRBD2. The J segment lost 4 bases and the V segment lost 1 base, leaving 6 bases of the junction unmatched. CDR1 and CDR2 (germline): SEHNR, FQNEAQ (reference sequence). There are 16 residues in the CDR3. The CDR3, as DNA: TGTGCCAGCAGCTTAGTAGGCGGGGGGAGTTACAATGAGCAGTTCTTC. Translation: CASSLVGGGSYNEQFF.

The CDR3 loop reads CASSNGQEMPTNEKLFF. As DNA, the CDR3 is TGTGCCAGCAGCAACGGACAGGAAATGCCAACTAATGAAAAACTGTTTTTT. This chain joins TRBV21-1 and TRBJ1-4; the table assigns TRBD1, which was not confirmed against the DNA. TRBV21-1 corresponds to a pseudogene. The CDR3 is 17 residues long.

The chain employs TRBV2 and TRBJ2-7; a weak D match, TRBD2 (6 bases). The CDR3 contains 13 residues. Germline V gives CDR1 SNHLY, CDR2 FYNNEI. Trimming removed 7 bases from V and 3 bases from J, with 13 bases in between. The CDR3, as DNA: TGTGCCAGCACGCGACTAGAGGACTACGAGCAGTACTTC. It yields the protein CASTRLEDYEQYF. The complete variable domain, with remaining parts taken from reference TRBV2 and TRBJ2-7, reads EPEVTQTPSHQVTQMGQEVILRCVPISNHLYFYWYRQILGQKVEFLVSFYNNEISEKSEIFDDQFSVERPDGSNFTLKIRSTKLEDSAMYFCASTRLEDYEQYFGPGTRLTVT.

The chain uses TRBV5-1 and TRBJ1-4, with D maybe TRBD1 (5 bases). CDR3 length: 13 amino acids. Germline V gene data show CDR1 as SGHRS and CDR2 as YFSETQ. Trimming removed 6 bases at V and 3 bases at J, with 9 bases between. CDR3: CASMGEANEKLFF. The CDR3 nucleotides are TGCGCCAGCATGGGGGAGGCTAATGAAAAACTGTTTTTT.

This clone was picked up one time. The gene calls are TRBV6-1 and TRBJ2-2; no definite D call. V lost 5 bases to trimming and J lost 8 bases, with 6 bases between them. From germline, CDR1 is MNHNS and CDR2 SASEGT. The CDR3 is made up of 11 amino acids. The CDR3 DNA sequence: TGTGCCAGCAGTTTCCTAGGGGAGCTGTTTTTT. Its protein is CASSFLGELFF.

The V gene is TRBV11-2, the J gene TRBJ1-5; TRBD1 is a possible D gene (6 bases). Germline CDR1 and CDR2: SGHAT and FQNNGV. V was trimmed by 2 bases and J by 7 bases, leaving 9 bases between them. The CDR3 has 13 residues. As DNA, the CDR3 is TGTGCCAGCAGCTTAAACAGGGTACAGCCCCAGCATTTT. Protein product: CASSLNRVQPQHF.

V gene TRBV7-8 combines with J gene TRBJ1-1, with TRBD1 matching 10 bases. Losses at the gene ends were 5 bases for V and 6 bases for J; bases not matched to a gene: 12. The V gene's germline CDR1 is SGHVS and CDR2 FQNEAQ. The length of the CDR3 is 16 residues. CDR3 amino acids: CASSLLGGTGDPEAFF. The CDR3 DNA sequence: TGTGCCAGCAGCCTACTCGGCGGGACAGGGGATCCTGAAGCTTTCTTT. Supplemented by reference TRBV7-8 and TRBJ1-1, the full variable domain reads GAGVSQSPRYKVAKRGQDVALRCDPISGHVSLFWYQQALGQGPEFLTYFQNEAQLDKSGLPSDRFFAERPEGSVSTLKIQRTQQEDSAVYLCASSLLGGTGDPEAFFGQGTRLTVV.

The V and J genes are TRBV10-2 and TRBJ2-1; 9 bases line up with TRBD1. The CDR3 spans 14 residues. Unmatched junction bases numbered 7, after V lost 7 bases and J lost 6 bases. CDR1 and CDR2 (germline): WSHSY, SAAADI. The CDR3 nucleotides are TGCGCCAGCACCCCAGACAGGGGGGCCAATGAGCAGTTCTTC. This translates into CASTPDRGANEQFF.

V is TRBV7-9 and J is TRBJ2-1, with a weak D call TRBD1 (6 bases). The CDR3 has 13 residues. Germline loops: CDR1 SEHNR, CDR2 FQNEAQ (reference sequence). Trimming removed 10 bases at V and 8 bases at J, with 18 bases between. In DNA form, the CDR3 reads TGTGCCATACCGGGACATGAAGTTCATGAGCAGTTCTTC. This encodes CAIPGHEVHEQFF.

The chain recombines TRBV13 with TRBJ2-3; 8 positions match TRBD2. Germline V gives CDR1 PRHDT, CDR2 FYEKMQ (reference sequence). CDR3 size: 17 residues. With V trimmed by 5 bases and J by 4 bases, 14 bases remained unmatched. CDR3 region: CASSTHLARGVSDTQYF. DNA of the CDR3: TGTGCCAGCAGCACTCACCTAGCGCGGGGGGTATCAGATACGCAGTATTTT.

The CDR3 protein is CASSQGQGRGGSGANVLTF. CDR3 nucleotides: TGTGCCAGCAGCCAAGGTCAGGGCAGGGGTGGCTCTGGGGCCAACGTCCTGACTTTC. J is TRBJ2-6 and V is TRBV4-2; D is perhaps TRBD1 (6 bases). Germline loops: CDR1 LGHNA, CDR2 YNFKEQ. With 1 base removed from V and 0 bases from J, the gap between germline ends came to 16 bases. There are 19 residues in the CDR3.

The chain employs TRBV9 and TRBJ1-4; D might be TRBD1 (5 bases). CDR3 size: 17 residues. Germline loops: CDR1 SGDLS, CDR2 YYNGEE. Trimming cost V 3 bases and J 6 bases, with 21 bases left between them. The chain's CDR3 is CASSAESGGRGDEKLFF. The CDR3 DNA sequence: TGTGCCAGCAGCGCAGAATCAGGCGGGAGAGGGGATGAAAAACTGTTTTTT.

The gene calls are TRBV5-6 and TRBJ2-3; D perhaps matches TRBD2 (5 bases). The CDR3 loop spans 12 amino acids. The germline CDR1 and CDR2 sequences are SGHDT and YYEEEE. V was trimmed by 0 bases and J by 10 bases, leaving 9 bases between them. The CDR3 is CASSLVSGSQYF. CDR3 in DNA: TGTGCCAGCAGCTTGGTATCGGGATCGCAGTATTTT.

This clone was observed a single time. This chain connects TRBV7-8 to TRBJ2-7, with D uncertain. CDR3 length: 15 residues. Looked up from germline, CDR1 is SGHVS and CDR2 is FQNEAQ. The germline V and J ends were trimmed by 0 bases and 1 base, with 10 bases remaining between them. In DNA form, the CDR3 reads TGTGCCAGCAGCTTAGCTACATTGACTTCCTACGAGCAGTACTTC. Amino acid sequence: CASSLATLTSYEQYF.

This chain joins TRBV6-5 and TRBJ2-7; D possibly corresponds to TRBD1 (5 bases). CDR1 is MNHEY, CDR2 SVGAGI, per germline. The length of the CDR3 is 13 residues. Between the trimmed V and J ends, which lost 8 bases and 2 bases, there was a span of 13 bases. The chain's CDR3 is CASAIDRPYEQYF. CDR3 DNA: TGTGCCAGCGCAATAGACAGACCCTACGAGCAGTACTTC.

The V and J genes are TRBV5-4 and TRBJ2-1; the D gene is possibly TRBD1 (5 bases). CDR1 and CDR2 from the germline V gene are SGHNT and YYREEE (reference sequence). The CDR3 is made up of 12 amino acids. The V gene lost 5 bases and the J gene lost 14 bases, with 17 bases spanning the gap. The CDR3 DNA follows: TGTGCCAGCAGGCTCCCGATGGGGCCGGAGTTCTTC. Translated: CASRLPMGPEFF.

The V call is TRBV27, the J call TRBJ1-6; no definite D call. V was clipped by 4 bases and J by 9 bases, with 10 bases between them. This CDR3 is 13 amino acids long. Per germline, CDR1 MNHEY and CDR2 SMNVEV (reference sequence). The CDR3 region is CASSSGAGSPLHF. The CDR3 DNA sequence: TGTGCCAGCAGTTCGGGCGCGGGTTCACCCCTCCACTTT.

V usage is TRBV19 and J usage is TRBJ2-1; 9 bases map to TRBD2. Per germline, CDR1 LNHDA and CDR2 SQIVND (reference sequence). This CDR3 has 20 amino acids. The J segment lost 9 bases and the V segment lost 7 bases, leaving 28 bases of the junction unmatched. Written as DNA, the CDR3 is TGTGCCAGTACTCATACGGGGATTGGGGGCTGGTTAGCGGGGGCCCCTGAGCAGTTCTTC. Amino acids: CASTHTGIGGWLAGAPEQFF.

The CDR3 here is CASSSPSSGNTIYF. In DNA, the CDR3 is TGTGCCAGCAGTAGCCCCTCCTCTGGAAACACCATATATTTT. This chain connects TRBV27 to TRBJ1-3; no clear D. V lost 5 bases and J 0 bases, leaving 8 bases between the germline ends. Germline CDR1 MNHEY, CDR2 SMNVEV (reference sequence). This CDR3 comprises 14 residues.